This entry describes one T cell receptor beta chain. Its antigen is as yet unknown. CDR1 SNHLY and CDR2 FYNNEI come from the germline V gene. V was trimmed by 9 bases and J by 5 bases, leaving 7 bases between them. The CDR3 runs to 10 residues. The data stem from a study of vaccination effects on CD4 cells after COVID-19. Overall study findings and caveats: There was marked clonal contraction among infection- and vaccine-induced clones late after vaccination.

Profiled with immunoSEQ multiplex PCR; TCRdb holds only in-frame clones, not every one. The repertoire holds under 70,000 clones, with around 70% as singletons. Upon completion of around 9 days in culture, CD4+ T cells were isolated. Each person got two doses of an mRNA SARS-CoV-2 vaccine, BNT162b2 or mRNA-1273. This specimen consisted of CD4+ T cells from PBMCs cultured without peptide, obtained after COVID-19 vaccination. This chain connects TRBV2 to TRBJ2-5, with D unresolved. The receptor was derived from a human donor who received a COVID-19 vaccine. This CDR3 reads CASVKETQYF. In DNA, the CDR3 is TGTGCCAGTGTTAAGGAGACCCAGTACTTC.